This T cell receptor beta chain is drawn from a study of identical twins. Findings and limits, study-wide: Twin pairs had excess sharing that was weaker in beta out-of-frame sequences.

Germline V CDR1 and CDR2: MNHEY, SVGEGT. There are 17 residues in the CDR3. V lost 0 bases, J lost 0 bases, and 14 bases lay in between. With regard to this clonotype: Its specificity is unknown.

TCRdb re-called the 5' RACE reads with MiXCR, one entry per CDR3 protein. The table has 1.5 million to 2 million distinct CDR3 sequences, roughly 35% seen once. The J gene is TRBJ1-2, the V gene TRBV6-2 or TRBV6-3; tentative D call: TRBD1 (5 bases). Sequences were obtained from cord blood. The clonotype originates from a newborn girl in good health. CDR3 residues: CASSYSRADTPNYGYTF. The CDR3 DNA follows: TGTGCCAGCAGTTACTCGAGAGCGGACACCCCTAACTATGGCTACACCTTC.